The 9 T cell receptor beta chains in this list originate from one sample, sequenced in a study of shared clonotypes between healthy human individuals. The data were produced by immunoSEQ multiplex PCR, yet TCRdb's version contains in-frame clones alone and is incomplete. Counted here are some 2.1 million clones, 85% to 95% occurring once; the ten biggest clones make up 0.1% to 0.15%. The sequenced sample consisted of naive CD4+ T cells sorted from blood. Subset of the sample: CD45RA+ positively selected. The receptors come from a man aged 18 to 29 in good health.

J is TRBJ2-5 and V is TRBV2; 7 positions match TRBD1. The trim removed 4 bases at V and 4 bases at J, leaving 6 bases unmatched. This CDR3 has 14 amino acids. CDR1 and CDR2 from the germline V gene are SNHLY and FYNNEI. The CDR3 nucleotides are TGTGCCAGCAGTGGGGACAGAGGACGAGAGACCCAGTACTTC. Protein sequence: CASSGDRGRETQYF.

V is TRBV6-1 and J is TRBJ1-1; D unclear. This CDR3 has 14 amino acids. The germline CDR1 and CDR2 sequences are MNHNS and SASEGT. Trimming took 7 bases from V and 3 from J, leaving 15 bases between them. The CDR3 loop reads CASIRGSADTEAFF. For the CDR3, the DNA is TGTGCCAGCATCCGAGGGAGTGCGGACACTGAAGCTTTCTTT.

The chain employs TRBV4-3 and TRBJ2-1; D uncertain. Germline CDR1 LGHNA, CDR2 YSLEER. V was pared by 0 bases and J by 4 bases, with 7 bases between. The CDR3 covers 14 residues. The CDR3 DNA is TGCGCCAGCAGCCAAGAAAGAAAATACAATGAGCAGTTCTTC. Translation: CASSQERKYNEQFF.

Regarding this clone: This sample also contains other DNA sequences that code for the same CDR3. The chain recombines TRBV5-6 with TRBJ1-4; the D is unclear. CDR1 and CDR2 (germline): SGHDT, YYEEEE. This CDR3 comprises 15 residues. V was pared by 1 base and J by 0 bases, with 7 bases between. The CDR3: CASSLKGATNEKLFF. CDR3 DNA: TGTGCCAGCAGCTTGAAGGGAGCAACTAATGAAAAACTGTTTTTT.

The chain links TRBV7-8 to TRBJ2-2; weak D call: TRBD2 (6 bases). The V and J ends lost 3 bases and 2 bases respectively, with 13 bases between them. CDR1 and CDR2 from the germline V gene are SGHVS and FQNEAQ. The CDR3 has 16 residues. The DNA for the CDR3 is TGTGCCAGCAGCTTTAGTCGCGGGGCAAACACCGGGGAGCTGTTTTTT. Translated: CASSFSRGANTGELFF.

The chain carries TRBV30 and TRBJ1-1, with D maybe TRBD1 (5 bases). Germline V gene lookup returns CDR1 GTSNPN and CDR2 SVGIG (reference sequence). The CDR3 totals 12 residues. The ends were cut back, 4 bases at V and 3 bases at J, with 9 bases in the middle. The DNA for the CDR3 is TGTGCCTGGAATGGGGGGTACACTGAAGCTTTCTTT. It specifies CAWNGGYTEAFF.

The chain employs TRBV5-6 and TRBJ1-1, with D possibly being TRBD1 (5 bases). Germline V lookup: CDR1 SGHDT, CDR2 YYEEEE. The V and J ends lost 7 bases and 0 bases respectively, with 7 bases between them. This CDR3 contains 12 residues. CDR3 nucleotides: TGTGCCAGCCTCAGGGTGAACACTGAAGCTTTCTTT. Residues: CASLRVNTEAFF.

The V and J genes are TRBV30 and TRBJ1-2; 7 nucleotides agree with TRBD1. There are 13 residues in the CDR3. The V gene's germline CDR1 is GTSNPN and CDR2 SVGIG (reference sequence). V was clipped by 3 bases and J by 3 bases; unmatched bases: 4. The CDR3 is CAWRTGTDYGYTF. DNA of the CDR3: TGTGCCTGGAGAACCGGGACAGACTATGGCTACACCTTC.

Details on this clone: Additional DNA sequences in this sample encode the identical CDR3. The chain carries TRBV19 and TRBJ1-1, with 7 bases fitting TRBD1. Trimming at V came to 2 bases and at J to 8 bases, leaving 5 bases not matched to a gene. In germline, CDR1 is LNHDA, CDR2 SQIVND (reference sequence). The CDR3 sequence is 13 residues long. In nucleotides, the CDR3 is TGTGCCAGTAGTATAAACAGGGGCTCCGAAGCTTTCTTT. Its protein product is CASSINRGSEAFF.